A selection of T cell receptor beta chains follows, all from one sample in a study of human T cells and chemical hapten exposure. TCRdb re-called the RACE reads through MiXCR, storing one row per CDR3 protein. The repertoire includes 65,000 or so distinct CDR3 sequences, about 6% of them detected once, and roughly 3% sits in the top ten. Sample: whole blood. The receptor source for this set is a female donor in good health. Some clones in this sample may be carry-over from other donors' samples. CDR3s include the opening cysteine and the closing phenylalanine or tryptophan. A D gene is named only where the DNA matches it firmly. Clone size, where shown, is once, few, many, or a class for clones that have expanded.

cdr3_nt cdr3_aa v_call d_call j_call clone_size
TGTGCCAGCAGTGCAACGGAGCAGTTCTTC CASSATEQFF TRBV25-1 - TRBJ2-1 many
TGTGCCAGCAGGAGAGCCGGGACAACCTCTGGAAACACCATATATTTT CASRRAGTTSGNTIYF TRBV28 - TRBJ1-3 many
TGTGCCAGCAGTTTTCCGGTCGGTGAACTCTCCTACAATGAGCAGTTCTTC CASSFPVGELSYNEQFF TRBV28 - TRBJ2-1 few
TGCAGTGCTTCCGACGGGTGGTATTCACCCCTCCACTTT CSASDGWYSPLHF TRBV20-1 - TRBJ1-6 -
TGTGCCAGCAGCTTGAAAAGACAGGGAACCACGGATACGCAGTATTTT CASSLKRQGTTDTQYF TRBV13 TRBD1 TRBJ2-3 -
TGTGCCAGCAGCCGCTTTAGCGGGAGGTCTTACAATGAGCAGTTCTTC CASSRFSGRSYNEQFF TRBV14 TRBD2 TRBJ2-1 many
TGCGCCAGCAGCTTGTTAACAGCGGGAGTTGGACAAGAGACCCAGTACTTC CASSLLTAGVGQETQYF TRBV5-1 TRBD2 TRBJ2-5 many
TGTGCCAGCAGTGACTCTAGCACCGGGGAGCTGTTTTTT CASSDSSTGELFF TRBV6-4 - TRBJ2-2 medium-sized
TGCGCCAGCAAAACTAGCGGGACCCCTCAGCAGTTCTTC CASKTSGTPQQFF TRBV5-1 TRBD2 TRBJ2-1 many
TGTGCCAGCTCACTGGTGAGGAATGAGCAGTTCTTC CASSLVRNEQFF TRBV18 - TRBJ2-1 few
TGCAGCGTTTACCCAGAGGCTAGCGGAAGCACAGATACGCAGTATTTT CSVYPEASGSTDTQYF TRBV29-1 TRBD2 TRBJ2-3 many
TGCAGTGCTAGAGATGTGGCAGGGTCCCATGAGCAGTTCTTC CSARDVAGSHEQFF TRBV20-1 - TRBJ2-1 many
TGCGCCAGCAGCTACCGACGGAGGGAGTACAATGAGCAGTTCTTC CASSYRRREYNEQFF TRBV5-1 - TRBJ2-1 many
TGCAGTGCGAGGACTAGCACAAGCACAGATACGCAGTATTTT CSARTSTSTDTQYF TRBV20-1 TRBD2 TRBJ2-3 -
TGTGCCAGCAGTCCGACAGAGACTGGGGCCAACGTCCTGACTTTC CASSPTETGANVLTF TRBV12-3/TRBV12-4 - TRBJ2-6 -
TGTGCCAGCAGGACCTCCCTGGGCACCATATATTTT CASRTSLGTIYF TRBV7-9 - TRBJ1-3 few
TGTGCCAGCTCACCAGAGGCCTATGGCTACACCTTC CASSPEAYGYTF TRBV18 - TRBJ1-2 many
TGTGCCAGCAGCCTACAGGGGGCGGCACCTGGGCAGTACTTC CASSLQGAAPGQYF TRBV3-1 TRBD1 TRBJ2-7 few
TGTGCCAGCAGTCCGCCGGGACTAGTCCAACAGCAGTACTTC CASSPPGLVQQQYF TRBV25-1 TRBD2 TRBJ2-7 -
TGTGCCAGCAGCACCCTGACAGGGGCATACCAAGAGACCCAGTACTTC CASSTLTGAYQETQYF TRBV7-8 TRBD1 TRBJ2-5 few
TGTGCCAGCAGCCAAGATCGGGGGACTAGGACCTACGAGCAGTACTTC CASSQDRGTRTYEQYF TRBV3-1 TRBD2 TRBJ2-7 -
TGCGCCAGCAGCCAAGTCTGGCTCATCGACCGAGGAGCTTTCTTT CASSQVWLIDRGAFF TRBV4-1 - TRBJ1-1 many
TGCAGTGCTAGAGTTGGGACAGCGAACACCGGGGAGCTGTTTTTT CSARVGTANTGELFF TRBV20-1 TRBD1 TRBJ2-2 many
TGTGCCAGCAGTTTTCGGTCTGAGGGGAATGGCTACACCTTC CASSFRSEGNGYTF TRBV12-3/TRBV12-4 - TRBJ1-2 -
TGTGCCAGCAGCCCAAACACAGGGTCCACCGGGGAGCTGTTTTTT CASSPNTGSTGELFF TRBV7-6 - TRBJ2-2 few
TGTGCCAGCCGCGAGGGGGGAGGGAGAAATGAGCAGTTCTTC CASREGGGRNEQFF TRBV19 - TRBJ2-1 many
TGCAGTGCTACGCCACACACGGGACAGGCTAGCAATCAGCCCCAGCATTTT CSATPHTGQASNQPQHF TRBV20-1 TRBD1 TRBJ1-5 few
TGCGCCAGCAGTCATCCGGGGGGCACAGATACGCAGTATTTT CASSHPGGTDTQYF TRBV5-1 - TRBJ2-3 few
TGTGCCAGCAGTGGTTCGGGGCTCGAGGACACAGATACGCAGTATTTT CASSGSGLEDTDTQYF TRBV12-3/TRBV12-4 - TRBJ2-3 many
TGTGTCTTAGGGTACAGGGCTCCCTACGAGCAGTACTTC CVLGYRAPYEQYF TRBV7-9 - TRBJ2-7 many
TGTGCCAGCAGTTTGACCGGCCCTGGGGCCAACGTCCTGACTTTC CASSLTGPGANVLTF TRBV27 - TRBJ2-6 -
TGTGCCAGCAGCTACCGGGACCCGACCAGGTATGAGCAGTTCTTC CASSYRDPTRYEQFF TRBV7-9 - TRBJ2-1 many
TGTGCCAGTAGTACAGAACCCGGACAGTCTCCCTATGGCTACACCTTC CASSTEPGQSPYGYTF TRBV19 - TRBJ1-2 -
TGTGCCAGCCGGGACAGATATGGCTACACCTTC CASRDRYGYTF TRBV6-1 TRBD1 TRBJ1-2 -
TGCAGTGCTACAGAGAACACCGGGGAGCTGTTTTTT CSATENTGELFF TRBV20-1 - TRBJ2-2 many
TGCGCCAGCAGCGGAGACAGAACCGGGACCCGACCTTACGAGCAGTACTTC CASSGDRTGTRPYEQYF TRBV5-1 - TRBJ2-7 many
TGTGCCAGCAGAAGGGGAACGTCCGCAGATACGCAGTATTTT CASRRGTSADTQYF TRBV6-5 - TRBJ2-3 many
TGTGCCAGCAGTTTAGATCGGGATTCTGAAAACATTCAGTACTTC CASSLDRDSENIQYF TRBV28 - TRBJ2-4 many
TGCAGCGTCCCCGCGCCGACTAGCACAGATACGCAGTATTTT CSVPAPTSTDTQYF TRBV29-1 - TRBJ2-3 many
TGTGCCAGCAGGACCTCACTTGTCCCTTCTGAAGAGCAGTTCTTC CASRTSLVPSEEQFF TRBV12-3/TRBV12-4 - TRBJ2-1 -
TGTGCCAGCACCCATAGTCGTGCCGATACGCAGTATTTT CASTHSRADTQYF TRBV7-2 - TRBJ2-3 -
TGCAGTGCTAGAGGACTAGCGGAGGGGGGGTACGAGCAGTACTTC CSARGLAEGGYEQYF TRBV20-1 TRBD2 TRBJ2-7 -